A single sample is the source of the 8 T cell receptor beta chains below, sequenced in a study of blood T cell repertoires in COVID-19. Repertoires were generated with immunoSEQ multiplex PCR, while TCRdb's copy carries only in-frame clones and drops some. The data hold roughly 200,000 clones, with less than 90% observed a single time. Sequenced input: peripheral blood. The receptors were sampled from an elderly woman with COVID-19, enrolled during active disease.

This clone has more than one count but fewer than ten. The chain carries TRBV7-9 and TRBJ1-2; possibly TRBD1 for D (5 bases). CDR1 and CDR2 from the germline V gene are SEHNR and FQNEAQ (reference sequence). The CDR3 loop spans 16 amino acids. V gave up 5 bases and J gave up 2 bases, with 18 bases separating them. The chain's CDR3 is CASSREAREGNYGYTF. Here the CDR3 DNA reads TGTGCCAGCAGCCGCGAAGCCAGGGAAGGCAACTATGGCTACACCTTC.

The rearrangement joins TRBV12-5 to TRBJ2-3; TRBD2 matches at 13 bases. This CDR3 region has 17 residues. CDR1 and CDR2 from the germline V gene are LGHNT and FRNRAP. The junction had 12 bases not matched to a gene; V was cut back by 7 bases and J by 5 bases. CDR3 protein: CASASGTSGAGVDTQYF. The CDR3 DNA reads TGTGCTAGTGCCTCAGGGACTAGCGGGGCGGGTGTAGATACGCAGTATTTT.

This chain links TRBV6-5 with TRBJ2-1, with 8 bases matching TRBD1. The germline V gene encodes CDR1 MNHEY and CDR2 SVGAGI. This CDR3 is 13 amino acids long. The J segment lost 5 bases and the V segment lost 6 bases, leaving 3 bases of the junction unmatched. The CDR3 sequence: CASRSGQDNEQFF. CDR3 nucleotides: TGTGCCAGCAGGTCGGGACAGGACAATGAGCAGTTCTTC.

The V gene is TRBV3-1 (or the pseudogene TRBV3-2), the J gene TRBJ2-2; weak D call: TRBD1 (6 bases). The germline gives CDR1 LGHDT, CDR2 YNNKEL (reference sequence). The CDR3 sequence is 14 residues long. V was cut by 9 bases and J by 0 bases, with 11 bases left in between. The CDR3 nucleotides read TGTGCCAGTCTAGGACAGTCGAACACCGGGGAGCTGTTTTTT. This codes for CASLGQSNTGELFF.

J is TRBJ2-1 and V is TRBV6-4, with 7 bases matching TRBD1. V lost 4 bases and J lost 4; bases outside the gene matches: 7. The germline V gene has CDR1 MRHNA and CDR2 SNTAGT. There are 15 residues in the CDR3. The CDR3, as DNA: TGTGCCAGCAGTGTCCAGACAGGGTCTTACAATGAGCAGTTCTTC. It yields the protein CASSVQTGSYNEQFF.

The gene calls are TRBV7-8 and TRBJ2-5, with 7 bases fitting TRBD1. CDR1 is SGHVS, CDR2 FQNEAQ, per germline. With V trimmed by 5 bases and J by 4 bases, 4 bases remained unmatched. This CDR3 spans 13 amino acids. CDR3 coding DNA: TGTGCCAGCAGCCGAGACAGGGTAGAGACCCAGTACTTC. Its protein is CASSRDRVETQYF.

The rearrangement uses TRBV19 and TRBJ2-1, with D perhaps TRBD1 (6 bases). Trimming pared 3 bases from V and 7 bases from J, leaving 19 bases between. The CDR3 contains 16 residues. The germline gives CDR1 LNHDA, CDR2 SQIVND (reference sequence). The CDR3 loop reads CASSIWRPGARNEQFF. For the CDR3, the DNA is TGTGCCAGTAGTATTTGGCGCCCAGGGGCCCGGAATGAGCAGTTCTTC.

The CDR3 nucleotides are TGCGCCAGCAGCTCCGGACAGGGAAACTACGAGCAGTACGTC. This encodes CASSSGQGNYEQYV. The genes are TRBV5-1 and TRBJ2-7, with 8 bases fitting TRBD1. Per the germline V gene, CDR1 is SGHRS and CDR2 is YFSETQ. The CDR3 runs to 14 residues. Trimming at V came to 3 bases and at J to 3 bases, leaving 5 bases not matched to a gene.